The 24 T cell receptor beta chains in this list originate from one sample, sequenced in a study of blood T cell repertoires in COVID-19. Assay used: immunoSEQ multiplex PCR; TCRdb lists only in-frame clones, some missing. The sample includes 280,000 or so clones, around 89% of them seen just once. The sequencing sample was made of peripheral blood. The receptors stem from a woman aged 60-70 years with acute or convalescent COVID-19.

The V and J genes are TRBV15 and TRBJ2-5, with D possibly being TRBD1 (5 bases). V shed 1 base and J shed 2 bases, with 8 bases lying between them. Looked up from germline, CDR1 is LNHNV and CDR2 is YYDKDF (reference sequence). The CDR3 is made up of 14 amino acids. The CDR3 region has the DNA TGTGCCACCAGCAGAGGGTCAGGGCAAGAGACCCAGTACTTC. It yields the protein CATSRGSGQETQYF.

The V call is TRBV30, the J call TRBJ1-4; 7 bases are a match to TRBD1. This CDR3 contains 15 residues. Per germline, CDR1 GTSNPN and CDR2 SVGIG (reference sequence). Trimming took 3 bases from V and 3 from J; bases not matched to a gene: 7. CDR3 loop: CAWRGGGLSNEKLFF. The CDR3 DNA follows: TGTGCCTGGAGAGGAGGGGGCCTCTCTAATGAAAAACTGTTTTTT.

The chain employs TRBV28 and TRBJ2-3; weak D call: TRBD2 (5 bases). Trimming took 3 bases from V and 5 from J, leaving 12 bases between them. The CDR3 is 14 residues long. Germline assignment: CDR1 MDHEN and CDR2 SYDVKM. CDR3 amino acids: CASSFVAEGDTQYF. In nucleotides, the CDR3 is TGTGCCAGCAGTTTCGTGGCCGAGGGAGATACGCAGTATTTT.

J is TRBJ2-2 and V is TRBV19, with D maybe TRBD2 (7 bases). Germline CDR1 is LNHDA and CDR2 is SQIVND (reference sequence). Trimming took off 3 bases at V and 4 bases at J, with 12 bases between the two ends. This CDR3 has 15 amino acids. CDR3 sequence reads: CASSIGGAATGELFF. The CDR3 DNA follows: TGTGCCAGTAGTATTGGGGGGGCCGCCACCGGGGAGCTGTTTTTT.

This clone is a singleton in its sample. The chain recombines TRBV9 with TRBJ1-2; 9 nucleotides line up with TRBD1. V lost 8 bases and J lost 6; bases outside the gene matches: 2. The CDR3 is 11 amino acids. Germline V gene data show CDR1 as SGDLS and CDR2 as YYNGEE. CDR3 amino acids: CASGQGNGYTF. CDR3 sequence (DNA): TGTGCCAGTGGACAGGGGAATGGCTACACCTTC.

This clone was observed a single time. This chain's CDR3 is CASSIDLAGGLGEQFF. CDR3 DNA sequence: TGTGCCAGTAGTATAGATCTAGCGGGAGGTCTTGGTGAGCAGTTCTTC. This chain uses TRBV19 with TRBJ2-1, with 11 bases identical to TRBD2. The CDR3 length is 16 residues. Losses at the gene ends were 0 bases for V and 9 bases for J; bases not matched to a gene: 7. Germline V lookup: CDR1 LNHDA, CDR2 SQIVND (reference sequence).

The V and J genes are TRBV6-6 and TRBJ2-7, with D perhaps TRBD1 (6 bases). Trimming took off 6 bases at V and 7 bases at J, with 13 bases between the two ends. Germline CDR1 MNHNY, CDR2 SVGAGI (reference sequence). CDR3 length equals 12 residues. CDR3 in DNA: TGTGCCAGCAGCCACACAGGGTTGGAGCAGTACTTC. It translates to CASSHTGLEQYF.

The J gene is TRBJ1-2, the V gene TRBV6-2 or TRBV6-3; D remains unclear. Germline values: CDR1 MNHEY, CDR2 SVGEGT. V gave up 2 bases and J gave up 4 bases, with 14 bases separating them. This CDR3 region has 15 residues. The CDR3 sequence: CASSYGPRHTYGYTF. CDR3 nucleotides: TGTGCCAGCAGTTACGGCCCACGACACACCTATGGCTACACCTTC.

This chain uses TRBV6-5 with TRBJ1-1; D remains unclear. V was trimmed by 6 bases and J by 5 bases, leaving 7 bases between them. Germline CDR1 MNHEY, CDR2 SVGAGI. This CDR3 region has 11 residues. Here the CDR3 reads CASSRGTEAFF. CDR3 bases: TGTGCCAGCAGCCGGGGTACTGAAGCTTTCTTT.

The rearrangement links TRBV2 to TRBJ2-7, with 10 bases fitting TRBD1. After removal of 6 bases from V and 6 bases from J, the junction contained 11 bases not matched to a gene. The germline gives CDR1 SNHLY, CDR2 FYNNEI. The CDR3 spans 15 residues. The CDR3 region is CASRFSGTGVGEQYF. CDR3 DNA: TGTGCCAGCAGATTTTCCGGGACAGGGGTCGGCGAGCAGTACTTC.

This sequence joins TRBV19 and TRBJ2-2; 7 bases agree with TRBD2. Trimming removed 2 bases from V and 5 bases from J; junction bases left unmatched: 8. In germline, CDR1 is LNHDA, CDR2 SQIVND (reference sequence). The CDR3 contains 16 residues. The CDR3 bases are TGTGCCAGTAGTATAAGACTAGCAGGCAGGACCGGGGAGCTGTTTTTT. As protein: CASSIRLAGRTGELFF.

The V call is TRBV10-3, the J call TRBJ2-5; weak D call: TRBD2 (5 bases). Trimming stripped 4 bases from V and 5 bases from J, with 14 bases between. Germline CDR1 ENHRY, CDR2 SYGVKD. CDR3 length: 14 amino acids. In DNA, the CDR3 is TGTGCCATCAGTGGGTTTGGGAGCCCCGAGACCCAGTACTTC. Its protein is CAISGFGSPETQYF.

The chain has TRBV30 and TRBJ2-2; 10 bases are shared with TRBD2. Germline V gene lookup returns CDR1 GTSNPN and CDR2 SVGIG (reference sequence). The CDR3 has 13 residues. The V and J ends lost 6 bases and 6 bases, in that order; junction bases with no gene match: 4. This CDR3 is CACSLAGAGELFF. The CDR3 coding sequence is TGTGCCTGCTCCCTAGCGGGAGCCGGGGAGCTGTTTTTT.

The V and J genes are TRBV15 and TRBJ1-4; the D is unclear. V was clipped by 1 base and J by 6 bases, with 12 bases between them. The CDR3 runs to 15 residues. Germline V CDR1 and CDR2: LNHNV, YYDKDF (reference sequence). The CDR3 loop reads CATSRVGSGDEKLFF. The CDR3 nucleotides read TGTGCCACCAGCAGAGTGGGGAGCGGGGATGAAAAACTGTTTTTT.

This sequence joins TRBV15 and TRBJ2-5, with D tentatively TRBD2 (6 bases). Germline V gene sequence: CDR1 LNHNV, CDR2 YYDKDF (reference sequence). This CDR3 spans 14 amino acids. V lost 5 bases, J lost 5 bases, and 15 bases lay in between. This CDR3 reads CATSGGTPGETQYF. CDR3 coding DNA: TGTGCCACCAGCGGCGGGACGCCAGGGGAGACCCAGTACTTC.

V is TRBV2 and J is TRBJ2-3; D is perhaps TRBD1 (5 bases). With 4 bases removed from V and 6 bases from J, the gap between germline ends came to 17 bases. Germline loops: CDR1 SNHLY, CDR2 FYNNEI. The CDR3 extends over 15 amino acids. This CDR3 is CASSGDRLGLDTQYF. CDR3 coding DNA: TGTGCCAGCAGTGGTGACAGACTGGGGTTGGATACGCAGTATTTT.

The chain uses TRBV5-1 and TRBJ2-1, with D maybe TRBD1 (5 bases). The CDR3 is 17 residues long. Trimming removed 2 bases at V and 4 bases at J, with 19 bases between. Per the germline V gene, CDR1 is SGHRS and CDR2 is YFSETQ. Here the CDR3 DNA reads TGCGCCAGCAGCTTAGGTCTGGCGACAGACGCGTACAATGAGCAGTTCTTC. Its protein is CASSLGLATDAYNEQFF.

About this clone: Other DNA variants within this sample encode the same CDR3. CDR3 nucleotides: TGTGCCAGCAGCGTAGAGGCAGGTGGCACCTACGAGCAGTACTTC. Protein product: CASSVEAGGTYEQYF. This chain joins TRBV9 and TRBJ2-7, with no clear D. Germline V gene data show CDR1 as SGDLS and CDR2 as YYNGEE. The CDR3 is 15 residues long. The V and J ends lost 0 bases and 2 bases respectively, with 12 bases between them.

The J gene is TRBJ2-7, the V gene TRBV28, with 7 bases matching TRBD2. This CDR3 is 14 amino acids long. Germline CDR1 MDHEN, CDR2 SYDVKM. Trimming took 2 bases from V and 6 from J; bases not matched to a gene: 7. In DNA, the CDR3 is TGTGCCAGCAGTTTAGCGGGAGAAATTTTCGAGCAGTACTTC. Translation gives CASSLAGEIFEQYF.

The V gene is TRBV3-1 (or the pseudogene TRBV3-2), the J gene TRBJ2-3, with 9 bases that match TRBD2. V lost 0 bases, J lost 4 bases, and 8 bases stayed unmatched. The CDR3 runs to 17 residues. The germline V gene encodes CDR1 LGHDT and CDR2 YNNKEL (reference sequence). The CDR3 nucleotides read TGTGCCAGCAGCCAAGATGGTCGAGCGGGAGGTGCAGATACGCAGTATTTT. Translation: CASSQDGRAGGADTQYF.

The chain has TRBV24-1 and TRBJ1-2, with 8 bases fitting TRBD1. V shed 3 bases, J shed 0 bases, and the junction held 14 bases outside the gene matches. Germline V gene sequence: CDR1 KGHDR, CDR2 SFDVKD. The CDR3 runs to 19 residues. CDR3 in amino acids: CATSDLFPGQDFPNYGYTF. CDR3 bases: TGTGCCACCAGTGATCTCTTCCCGGGACAGGATTTTCCTAACTATGGCTACACCTTC.

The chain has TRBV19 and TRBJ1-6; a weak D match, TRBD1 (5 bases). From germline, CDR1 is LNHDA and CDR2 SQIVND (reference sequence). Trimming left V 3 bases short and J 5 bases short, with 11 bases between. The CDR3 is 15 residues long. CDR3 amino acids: CASSIAGVNNSPLHF. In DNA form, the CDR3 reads TGTGCCAGTAGTATCGCGGGGGTCAATAATTCACCCCTCCACTTT.

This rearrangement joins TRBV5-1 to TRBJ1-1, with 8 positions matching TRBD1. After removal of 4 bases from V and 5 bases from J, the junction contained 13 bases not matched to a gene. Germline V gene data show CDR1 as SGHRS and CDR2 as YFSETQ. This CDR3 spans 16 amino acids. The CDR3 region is CASSLGQGGIGTEAFF. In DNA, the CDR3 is TGCGCCAGCAGCCTAGGACAGGGAGGAATAGGGACTGAAGCTTTCTTT.

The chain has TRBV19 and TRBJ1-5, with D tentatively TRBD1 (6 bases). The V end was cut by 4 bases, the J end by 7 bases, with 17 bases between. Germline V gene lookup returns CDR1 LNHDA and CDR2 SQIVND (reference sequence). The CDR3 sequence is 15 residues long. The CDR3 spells CASSTTAGDPQPQHF. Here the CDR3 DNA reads TGTGCCAGTAGTACCACTGCAGGGGATCCGCAGCCCCAGCATTTT.